The 2 T cell receptor beta chains in this list originate from one sample, sequenced in a study of technical replicates of blood from a few donors. The data were produced by immunoSEQ multiplex PCR, yet TCRdb's version contains in-frame clones alone and is incomplete. Among approximately 73,000 clones, roughly 93% were seen once, and the ten largest hold 0.35% to 0.4%. Specimen: T cells isolated from PBMCs. The origin of the receptors is a human donor in good health.

In this sample, this clone turned up many times. The rearrangement joins TRBV6-5 to TRBJ2-7, with D tentatively TRBD1 (6 bases). V was shortened by 6 bases and J by 2 bases, with 11 bases between the two germline ends. The CDR3 sequence is 13 residues long. Germline-derived CDR1 and CDR2 are MNHEY and SVGAGI. The CDR3 DNA is TGTGCCAGCAGAGGGGGTAACACCTACGAGCAGTACTTC. This sequence encodes CASRGGNTYEQYF.

The chain combines TRBV15 with TRBJ2-7, with no clear D. The length of the CDR3 is 13 residues. V was clipped by 3 bases and J by 2 bases, with 8 bases between them. Germline values: CDR1 LNHNV, CDR2 YYDKDF (reference sequence). The CDR3 DNA reads TGTGCCACCAGCAGGGCCGTTACCTACGAGCAGTACTTC. Its translation is CATSRAVTYEQYF.